The entry below describes one TCR beta chain. Its binding antigen is unknown. There are no base qualities to consult, and no much larger clone falls within one base. The germline V gene provides CDR1 MRHNA and CDR2 SNTAGT. The CDR3 starts with the cysteine, ends with the phenylalanine, and has 13 residues. This entry keeps only the CDR3 DNA: 39 bases, framed from base 1. V is reduced by 6 bases and J by 0 bases, leaving a spacing of 6 bases between them. The data derive from a study of cytomegalovirus exposure and HLA in healthy donors (dated by TCRdb to the late 2010s). At the level of the whole study: In an earlier analysis of approximately 500 of the donors, 250 to 300 Gb of sequence data and about 110 million unique TCR beta sequences from about 190 million T cells were reported. An early release that covered about 600 HLA-typed donors contained approximately 290 gigabases of sequencing data and roughly 84 million unique TCR sequences. Among the 398 genotyped donors, approximately 82% belonged to the genetic ancestry cluster associated with self-reported Caucasian donors. The study was designed to test whether signatures of past pathogen exposure could be identified by cataloging public T cell receptors. The study used immunosequencing to profile the T cell repertoires of around 600 subjects and linked those repertoires to cytomegalovirus serostatus. Along with the approximately 670-subject first cohort, a separate validation cohort of around 110 different subjects was used. The study combined high-throughput TCR immunosequencing, statistical association of individual TCRs with disease status, and machine learning to predict cytomegalovirus infection status. A later analysis re-examined previously published TCR beta repertoires from more than 550 donors and added high-resolution HLA genotyping to investigate patterns of TCR occurrence. In the later analysis, no new phenotypic data were used to find candidate immune exposures; instead, reliance was placed on TCR beta sequences and their occurrence across donors. In an earlier analysis of roughly 580 of the donors, high-throughput TCR beta sequencing was used to judge whether each TCR beta V gene segment behaved as functional or pseudogenic. Donor age, sex, ethnicity and CMV serostatus were collected together with the repertoire data. Genome-wide SNP genotypes for about 65% of the 666 donors were used in a later genetic analysis, which treated that subset as a discovery cohort. All discovery cohort repertoires had been generated on a single sequencing platform. Class I and class II HLA loci were covered by the typing at four-digit resolution. The number of typed donors differed by locus: roughly 629-630 for A, B, C, DRB1 and DQB1; 500 to 550 for DQA1; 606 for DPA1; and around 470 for DPB1. Because of strong linkage in the cohort, five DR-DQ haplotypes were treated as single units for association and clustering. On average, roughly 240,000 unique TCR beta nucleotide sequences were sequenced per donor among some 420 genotyped donors of the cohort, with roughly a sixth of those sequences being non-productive.

In total, roughly 670 healthy bone marrow donors made up the cohort. Cohort members were all nominally healthy when sampled, although unrecorded immune exposures were likely present. The donor tested CMV seropositive and was one of the 289 seropositive cohort members. Every donor gave a peripheral blood sample, and the peripheral blood mononuclear cells from that sample were used for TCR beta sequencing. Genomic DNA was extracted from the blood cell samples with the Qiagen DNeasy Blood Extraction Kit. What the study reported, not specific to this receptor: A few of the identified cytomegalovirus-associated TCR beta chains were confirmed in vitro to be specific for cytomegalovirus antigens. A cluster of highly shared sequence variants was judged likely to be a technical artifact of the sequencing pipeline. Linkage disequilibrium might explain the correlated functional status among segregating V segments, but an unknown experimental factor could not be ruled out. In a later analysis, HLA-associated TCR beta chains showed more clonal expansion and lower generation probabilities than non-associated chains that were equally common. Several of the top co-occurrence clusters appeared to be linked to parvovirus B19, influenza, CMV and Epstein-Barr virus, according to a later analysis. Because HLA typing was missing for some donors at each locus, association tests included only the typed subset. Sequencing depth was assumed to be roughly uniform across donors in the presence/absence analyses, though that assumption may not hold. In an earlier analysis of around 600 of the donors, most TCR beta V segments were observed in productive rearrangements about 87% or about 30% of the time, broadly matching IMGT annotations. For the cohort, immune exposure information was limited to CMV serostatus. A total of roughly 160 TCR beta chains were listed by the study as associated with cytomegalovirus. In a later analysis, the rate of TCR association differed among HLA loci, with DRB1 alleles having the most associated TCRs and HLA-C alleles having the fewest. The classifier was reported to diagnose cytomegalovirus status with high specificity and sensitivity in both the original cohort and the validation cohort. In a later analysis, most CMV-associated TCR beta chains were found to appear HLA-restricted, with HLA associations seemingly driven largely by CMV exposure. The authors suggested that the approach could potentially be generalized to other disease states and immunological phenotypes. In this cohort, only TCR beta chains were sequenced, and detectable features were limited by the absence of alpha or paired-chain data. Some IMGT-functional V segments, including TRBV6-2 and TRBV6-3, could not be told apart with the 87-base-pair reads, so those segments were excluded. Over 15 rarely observed V segments, including chromosome 9 orphons, were excluded from the earlier analysis of about 600 of the donors because counts were too low. In a later analysis, about 16,000 TCR beta sequences were associated with specific HLA alleles at a false discovery rate of 0.05. V-gene and J-gene trimming of TCR beta chains was associated with a missense DCLRE1C variant in a later genetic analysis, and the association was replicated in an independent cohort. Across donors, most TCR sequences were observed very rarely, whereas some public TCRs were present in many individuals. A further reported finding was that TCR beta sequences accurately predicted the HLA-A and HLA-B alleles for most subjects in the first cohort. Strong co-occurrence of HLA alleles, especially DR and DQ, made assigning TCR associations to individual alleles difficult. According to a later genetic analysis, donors in an Asian-associated ancestry cluster had fewer N-insertions in productive TCRs than the approximately 710-donor mean.

The method behind the library was the immunoSEQ multiplex PCR assay. For the multiplex PCR, a mixture combining 60 forward primers for TCR Vbeta segments and 13 reverse primers for TCR Jbeta segments was used. A multiplex PCR assay on genomic DNA amplified the CDR3 region of rearranged TCR beta genes. On the Illumina HiSeq System, the amplified TCR beta libraries were sequenced as 87-base-pair reads. For the original study's pipeline: Across the roughly 640 repertoires, a later analysis counted 80 million or so unique TCR beta chains, around 10 million of which were shared by at least two donors. A nearest-neighbor algorithm error-corrected the raw reads and collapsed the reads into unique sequences, merging closely related sequences to remove PCR and sequencing errors. To assign V, D and J gene segments, CDR3 sequences were aligned to IMGT reference sequences. For a sequence to be retained, a match of at least six nucleotides to both a V gene segment and a J gene segment was required. A rearrangement counted as productive if the CDR3 had no stop codons and remained in frame with V and J, and every other rearrangement counted as non-productive. CDR3 was defined according to IMGT convention as the region running from the second conserved V-encoded cysteine to the conserved J-encoded phenylalanine. The earlier analysis of around 640 of the donors excluded sequences that lacked an unambiguous match to a single V gene segment. An earlier analysis of just under 600 of the donors called V segments functional above 56.7% productive rearrangements and segregating when the between-donor standard deviation exceeded 5%. A statistical classification framework was built for diagnosing cytomegalovirus status from the catalog of TCR beta chain sequences. In a later analysis, TCR nucleotide sequences were compared against IMGT/GENE-DB human TR gene sequences so that V and J genes could be assigned. In a later analysis, CDR3 sequences and most-parsimonious VDJ recombination scenarios were assigned using the TCRdist pipeline. A later analysis defined each TCR beta chain by its CDR3 amino acid sequence plus V-gene family, and excluded reads lacking a unique V-gene family. A later analysis removed 500 to 600 highly shared, low-generation-probability nucleotide sequences to deal with suspected cross-contamination and a sequencing artifact. In a later analysis, a clonal expansion index for each public chain was calculated from normalized within-repertoire ranks of inferred template counts. Generation probabilities in a later analysis came from a VDJ recombination model fitted to out-of-frame rearrangements, and those results were checked against IGoR. Hypergeometric tests were used in a later analysis to score TCR-TCR, TCR-HLA and TCR-CMV co-occurrence, with a repertoire-size bias correction applied to the TCR pairs. A later analysis estimated false discovery rates by permuting HLA or CMV assignments 20 times. A later analysis grouped co-occurring TCRs with DBSCAN, adding TCRdist sequence similarity when clustering within HLA-allele-positive subsets. For co-occurrence clustering, repertoires with fewer than 30,000 or more than 120,000 public chains were excluded, along with roughly 5 repertoires with anomalous nucleotide sharing. Held by TCRdb, this immuneACCESS table contains in-frame sequences only and omits some clones. Under half of the omission traces to an unresolved V gene where checked; the cause of the rest is unknown. V and J calls and clone size follow that table, whereas D and trimming were derived from the DNA. This sample comprises fewer than 200,000 clones, around 83% of them detected only once. The ten largest account for about 1.7% of the sample.

Sequencing was carried out using PBMCs. The sequence was collected from a man in his forties in good health and CMV-seropositive. The V and J segments used are TRBV6-4 and TRBJ2-4; too little of a D gene remains to name it. The CDR3 here reads CASRRLAKNIQYF. The nucleotide sequence is TGTGCCAGCAGGCGGTTAGCCAAAAACATTCAGTACTTC.